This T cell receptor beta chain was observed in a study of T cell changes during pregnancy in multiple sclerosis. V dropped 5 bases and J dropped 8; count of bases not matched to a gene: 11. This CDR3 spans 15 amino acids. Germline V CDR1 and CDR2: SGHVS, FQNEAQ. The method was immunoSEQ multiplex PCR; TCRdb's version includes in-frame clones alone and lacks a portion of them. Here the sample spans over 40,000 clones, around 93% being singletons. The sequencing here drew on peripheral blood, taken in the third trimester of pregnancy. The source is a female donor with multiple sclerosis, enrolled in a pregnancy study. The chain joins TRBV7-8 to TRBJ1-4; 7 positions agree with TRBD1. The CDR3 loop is CASSTIIPGQEKLFF. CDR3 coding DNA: TGTGCCAGCAGCACGATAATACCGGGACAGGAAAAACTGTTTTTT.